This T cell receptor (beta chain) was captured by sequencing in a study of blood T cell repertoires in COVID-19. Looking at the study overall: Material from acute and convalescent COVID-19 was sourced from the United States, Italy and Spain.

Germline values: CDR1 SGHTA, CDR2 FQGTGA. Between the trimmed V and J ends, which lost 3 bases and 4 bases, there was a span of 8 bases. The length of the CDR3 is 13 residues. The assay was immunoSEQ multiplex PCR, and TCRdb's table has in-frame clones only and misses some. The table includes about 240,000 clones, approximately 84% detected once. The clonotype comes from a woman between 40 and 55 years old with acute COVID-19. The gene calls are TRBV7-3 and TRBJ2-3; D might be TRBD1 (6 bases). The specimen was PBMCs or T cells enriched from blood (not recorded which). The DNA of the CDR3 is TGTGCCAGCAGCTTCCCAGGGGCAGATACGCAGTATTTT. Residues: CASSFPGADTQYF.